Ten or more counts support the clone carrying this T cell receptor beta chain. Its antigen remains unidentified. J was trimmed by 2 bases and V by 0 bases; bases with no gene match: 6. The CDR3 runs 17 residues. Germline CDR1 reads SGHRS; CDR2 reads YFSETQ. The data derive from a study of T-cell memory formation after mild COVID-19. Whole-study results and caveats: Contracting CD8+ clones were enriched in EMRA, CD4+ mainly in CM and EM. Among clones contracting day 15 to 85, CD4/CD8 was balanced, whereas later expanders leaned CD4+.

Using its own MiXCR run on the 5' RACE reads, TCRdb lists one record per CDR3 protein. The sample includes under 150,000 distinct CDR3 sequences, roughly 15% seen only once; the top ten take approximately 15%. The source of this sequence is an adult woman who had mild COVID-19 (a few samples of this study predate the infection). Cell type and time point are not known. V and J are TRBV5-1 and TRBJ2-7, with 12 nucleotides matching TRBD2. Sequenced: PBMCs or a T cell subset sorted from them (not recorded which). CDR3 protein: CASSLGLAGVFPYEQYF. CDR3 bases: TGCGCCAGCAGCTTGGGACTAGCGGGGGTATTCCCCTACGAGCAGTACTTC.